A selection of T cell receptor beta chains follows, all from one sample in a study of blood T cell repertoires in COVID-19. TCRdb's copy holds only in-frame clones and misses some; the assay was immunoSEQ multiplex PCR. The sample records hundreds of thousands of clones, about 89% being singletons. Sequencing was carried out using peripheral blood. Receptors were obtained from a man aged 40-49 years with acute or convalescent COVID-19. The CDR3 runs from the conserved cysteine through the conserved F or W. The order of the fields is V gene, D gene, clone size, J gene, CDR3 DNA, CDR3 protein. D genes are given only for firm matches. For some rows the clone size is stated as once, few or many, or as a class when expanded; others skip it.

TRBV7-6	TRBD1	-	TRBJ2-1	TGTGCCAGCACTAAAAGCAGGGGGAGCGGTTACAATGAGCAGTTCTTC	CASTKSRGSGYNEQFF
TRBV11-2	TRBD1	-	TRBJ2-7	TGTGCCAGCAGCTTCGGGACAGGTACCTACGAGCAGTACTTC	CASSFGTGTYEQYF
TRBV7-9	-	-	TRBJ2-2	TGTGCCAGCAGCGTTTACCTACCAGGGGTAGGAGGGGAGCTGTTTTTT	CASSVYLPGVGGELFF
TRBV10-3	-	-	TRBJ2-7	TGTGCCATCAGTGATCCCACTAGATACGAGCAGTACTTC	CAISDPTRYEQYF
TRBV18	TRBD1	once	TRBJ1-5	TGTGCCAGCTCCCACGGACAGGGCGAGCAGCCCCAGCATTTT	CASSHGQGEQPQHF
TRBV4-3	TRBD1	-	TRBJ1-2	TGCGCCAGCAGCCAAGATTTAAGACAGGGGGATGGCTACACCTTC	CASSQDLRQGDGYTF
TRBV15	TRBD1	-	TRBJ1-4	TGTGCCACCAGCAGGGGACAGGGATCATGGTATGAAAAACTGTTTTTT	CATSRGQGSWYEKLFF
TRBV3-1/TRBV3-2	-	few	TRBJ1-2	TGTGCCAGCAGCCAAGGGACCGGGACATACTCTCCCATCTATGGCTACACCTTC	CASSQGTGTYSPIYGYTF
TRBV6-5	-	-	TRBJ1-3	TGTGCCAGCAGTTACTCGTCTGCTGGAAACACCATATATTTT	CASSYSSAGNTIYF
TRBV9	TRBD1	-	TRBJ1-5	TGTGCCAGCAGCGAAAACCGGGACAGAGGCTGGTATAGCAATCAGCCCCAGCATTTT	CASSENRDRGWYSNQPQHF
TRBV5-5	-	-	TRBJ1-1	TGTGCCAGCAGCCTCCAGGTCCGTTTGAACACTGAAGCTTTCTTT	CASSLQVRLNTEAFF
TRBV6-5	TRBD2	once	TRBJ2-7	TGTGCCAGCAGAAGGACTAGCGGGAGTCTCTACGAGCAGTACTTC	CASRRTSGSLYEQYF
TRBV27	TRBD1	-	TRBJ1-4	TGTGCCAGCAGCGTTACAGGGGGGTACGAAAAACTGTTTTTT	CASSVTGGYEKLFF
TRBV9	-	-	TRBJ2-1	TGTGCCAGCAGCGTATCTTCGGCGGGCTATGAGCAGTTCTTC	CASSVSSAGYEQFF
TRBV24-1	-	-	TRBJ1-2	TGTGCCACCAGTGATTTCCTCAGGGGCTATGGCTACACCTTC	CATSDFLRGYGYTF
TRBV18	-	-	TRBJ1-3	TGTGCCAGCTCACCATTGACACTCCCTGGAAACACCATATATTTT	CASSPLTLPGNTIYF
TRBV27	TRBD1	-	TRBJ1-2	TGTGCCAGCAGTTCCCCGGACAGGGTTGATGGCTACACCTTC	CASSSPDRVDGYTF
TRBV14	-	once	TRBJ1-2	TGTGCCAGCAGCTCGGGGGGCCTATTCTATGGCTACACCTTC	CASSSGGLFYGYTF
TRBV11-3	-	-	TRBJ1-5	TGTGCCAGCAGCTTAGACAAGGCCGGGGGAAGCAATCAGCCCCAGCATTTT	CASSLDKAGGSNQPQHF
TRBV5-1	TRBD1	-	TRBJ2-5	TGCGCCAGCAGCTTGACAGGGGGTCGTGAGACCCAGTACTTC	CASSLTGGRETQYF
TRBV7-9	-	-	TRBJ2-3	TGTGCCAGCTTCAAAAGGTCCGGGGGAGATACGCAGTATTTT	CASFKRSGGDTQYF
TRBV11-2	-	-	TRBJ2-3	TGTGCCAGCAGCTCCAACACAGATACGCAGTATTTT	CASSSNTDTQYF
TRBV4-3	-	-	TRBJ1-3	TGCGCCAGCAGCCAAGATTCCGACAACCACTCTGGAAACACCATATATTTT	CASSQDSDNHSGNTIYF
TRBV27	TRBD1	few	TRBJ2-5	TGTGCCAGCAGTACCTGGACAGGGGAAGGGCTGTCGAAGGAGACCCAGTACTTC	CASSTWTGEGLSKETQYF
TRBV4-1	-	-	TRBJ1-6	TGCGCCAGCAGCCAAGATTTGGGCAGGGTAAATTCACCCCTCCACTTT	CASSQDLGRVNSPLHF
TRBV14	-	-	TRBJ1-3	TGTGCCAGCAGCCAAGCTTGGAGACAGAAACTCTCTGGAAACACCATATATTTT	CASSQAWRQKLSGNTIYF
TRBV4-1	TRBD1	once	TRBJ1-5	TGCGCCAGCAGCCAGACAGGGGGCATGTATCAGCCCCAGCATTTT	CASSQTGGMYQPQHF
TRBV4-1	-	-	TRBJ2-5	TGCGCCAGCAGCCAATCAGGACAGCTCCAAGAGACCCAGTACTTC	CASSQSGQLQETQYF
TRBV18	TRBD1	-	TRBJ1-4	TGTGCCAGCTCGCAGGGACAGGATAATGAAAAACTGTTTTTT	CASSQGQDNEKLFF
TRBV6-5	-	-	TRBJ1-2	TGTGCCAGCAGTAGCGGGTACTATGGCTACACCTTC	CASSSGYYGYTF
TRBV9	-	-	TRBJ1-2	TGTGCCAGCAGCGTAGCGGTGTATTCCTATGGCTACACCTTC	CASSVAVYSYGYTF
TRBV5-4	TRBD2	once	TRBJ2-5	TGTGCCAGCAGCGTGACATCGACTAGCAGTGAGACCCAGTACTTC	CASSVTSTSSETQYF
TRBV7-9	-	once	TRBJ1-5	TGTGCCAGCAGCCCCGGGGAGGAGCCCCAGCATTTT	CASSPGEEPQHF
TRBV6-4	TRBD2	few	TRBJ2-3	TGTGCCAGCAGTGACCAGACTAGCGGGGGGGCCGATACGCAGTATTTT	CASSDQTSGGADTQYF
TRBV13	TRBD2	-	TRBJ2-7	TGTGCCAGCAGCTCGCCGGGACTAGACCTCGAGCAGTACTTC	CASSSPGLDLEQYF
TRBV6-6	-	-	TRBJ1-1	TGTGCCAGCAGTTATATCTTCGGGAACACTGAAGCTTTCTTT	CASSYIFGNTEAFF
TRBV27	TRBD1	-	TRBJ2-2	TGTGCCAGCAGTTCAACAGGGGAGCAGGGCACCGGGGAGCTGTTTTTT	CASSSTGEQGTGELFF
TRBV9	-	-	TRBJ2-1	TGTGCCAGCAGCGCCTCAGGGGGGTCCTACAATGAGCAGTTCTTC	CASSASGGSYNEQFF
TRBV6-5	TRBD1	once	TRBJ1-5	TGTGCCAGCGAGGGACAGCGCAATCAGCCCCAGCATTTT	CASEGQRNQPQHF
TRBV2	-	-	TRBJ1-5	TGTGCCAGCGGCCAAGTGAGGAGGGTCGGGCAGCCCCAGCATTTT	CASGQVRRVGQPQHF
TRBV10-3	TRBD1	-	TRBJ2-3	TGCGCCATCAACAAGGGACAGGGGGTGGCAGATACGCAGTATTTT	CAINKGQGVADTQYF
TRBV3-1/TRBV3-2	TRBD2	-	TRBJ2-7	TGTGCCAGCAGCCCCACCCGGACTAGCGGGGGTTACGAGCAGTACTTC	CASSPTRTSGGYEQYF
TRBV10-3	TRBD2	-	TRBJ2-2	TGTGCCATCAGTGCGGACGAGCGGGGGACCGGGGAGCTGTTTTTT	CAISADERGTGELFF
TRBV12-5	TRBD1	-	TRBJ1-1	TGTGCTAGTACAGGGGGCTCTTGGAATGAAGCTTTCTTT	CASTGGSWNEAFF
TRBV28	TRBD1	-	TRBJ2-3	TGTGCCAGCAGTCCTGGACAGGGAACGGATACGCAGTATTTT	CASSPGQGTDTQYF
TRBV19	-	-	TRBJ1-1	TGTGCCAGTAGTAGCCCTATGTGGGCGGGTGGCACTGAAGCTTTCTTT	CASSSPMWAGGTEAFF
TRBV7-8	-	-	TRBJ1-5	TGTGCCAGCACCTCGGCGGGGTCCGCGGCCAATCAGCCCCAGCATTTT	CASTSAGSAANQPQHF
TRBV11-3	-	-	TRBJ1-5	TGTGCCAGCAGCTTAGCCGTCAGGGGCCAGCCCCAGCATTTT	CASSLAVRGQPQHF
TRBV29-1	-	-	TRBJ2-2	TGCAGCGTTGACTTGGATCCAGGCGGGGAGCTGTTTTTT	CSVDLDPGGELFF
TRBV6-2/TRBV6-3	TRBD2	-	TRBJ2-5	TGTGCCAGCAGTTCCTTGACTAGCTCAGAGACCCAGTACTTC	CASSSLTSSETQYF
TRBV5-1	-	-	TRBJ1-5	TGCGCCAGCAGCTTGGGGCAGGAAAGGGGTCAGCCCCAGCATTTT	CASSLGQERGQPQHF
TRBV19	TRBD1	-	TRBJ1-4	TGTGCCAGTACCGAGACAGGGGGCTATGAAAAACTGTTTTTT	CASTETGGYEKLFF
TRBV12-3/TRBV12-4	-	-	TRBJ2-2	TGTGCCAGCAGCCAGTTAAGGACTCGGCTGTTTTTT	CASSQLRTRLFF
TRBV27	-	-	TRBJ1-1	TGTGCCAGCAGTTTAGGGGCGTTGCGCACTGAAGCTTTCTTT	CASSLGALRTEAFF
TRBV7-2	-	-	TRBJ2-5	TGTGCCAGCAGCTTAGGACTTTTAGCCGGGGGAGAGACCCAGTACTTC	CASSLGLLAGGETQYF